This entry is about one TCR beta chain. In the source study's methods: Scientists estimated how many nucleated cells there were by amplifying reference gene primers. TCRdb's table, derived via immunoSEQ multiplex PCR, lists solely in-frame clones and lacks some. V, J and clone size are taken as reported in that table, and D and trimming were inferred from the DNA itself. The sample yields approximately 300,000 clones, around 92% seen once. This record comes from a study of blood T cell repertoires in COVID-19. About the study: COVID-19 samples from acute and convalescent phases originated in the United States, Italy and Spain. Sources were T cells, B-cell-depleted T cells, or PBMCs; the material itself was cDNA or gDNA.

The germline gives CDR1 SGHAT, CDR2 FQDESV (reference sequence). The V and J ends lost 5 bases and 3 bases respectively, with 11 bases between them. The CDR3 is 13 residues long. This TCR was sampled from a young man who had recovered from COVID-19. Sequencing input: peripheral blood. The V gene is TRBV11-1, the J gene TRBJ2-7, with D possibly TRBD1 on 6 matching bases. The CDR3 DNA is TGTGCCAGCAGCATTGGACAGATCTACGAGCAGTACTTC. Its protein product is CASSIGQIYEQYF.